This TCR beta chain is drawn from a study of blood T cell repertoires in COVID-19. V was clipped by 6 bases and J by 5 bases; unmatched bases: 2. The CDR3 has 14 amino acids. Germline loops: CDR1 MNHEY, CDR2 SVGAGI. As handled by the study authors: Reference gene primer amplification gave estimated nucleated cell counts. The table came from immunoSEQ multiplex PCR; TCRdb's copy has only in-frame clones and leaves some out. The DNA was the basis for D and trimming; V, J and clone size are from that table. The sample has under 200,000 clones, 70% to 90% seen once. The chain links TRBV6-5 to TRBJ2-2, with TRBD2 identical over 11 bases. This receptor was identified in a woman between 50 and 59 years old with COVID-19, enrolled during active disease. Sequencing input: peripheral blood. CDR3 sequence (DNA): TGTGCCAGCAGACTAGCGGGGGTTACCGGGGAGCTGTTTTTT. It yields the protein CASRLAGVTGELFF.